The text below deals with one T cell receptor (beta chain). The antigen remains undetermined. V lost 2 bases and J lost 2, with 13 bases in between. Per the germline V gene, CDR1 is MNHEY and CDR2 is SMNVEV (reference sequence). The CDR3 covers 15 residues. Original processing notes: Without quality scores, immunoSEQ junctional reads could not be filtered like full-length reads. Assay used: immunoSEQ multiplex PCR; TCRdb lists only in-frame clones, some missing. The V and J calls and clone size are taken from that table; D and trimming were inferred from the DNA. The table includes 2 million to 2.5 million clones, just over 90% detected once. The sample comes from a study of shared clonotypes between healthy human individuals. Broader study findings: At large depth, rarefaction still showed sorted-subset sequencing to be incomplete.

Sequences were obtained from naive CD4+ T cells from PBMCs. Subset noted: CD45RA+ positively selected. The chain employs TRBV27 and TRBJ2-7, with D perhaps TRBD2 (6 bases). The sequence was obtained from a man between 18 and 35 years old in good health. Some clones in this sample may be carry-over from other donors' samples. This CDR3 reads CASSLRSGRAYEQYF. The CDR3 coding sequence is TGTGCCAGCAGTTTAAGGAGCGGGCGGGCCTACGAGCAGTACTTC.